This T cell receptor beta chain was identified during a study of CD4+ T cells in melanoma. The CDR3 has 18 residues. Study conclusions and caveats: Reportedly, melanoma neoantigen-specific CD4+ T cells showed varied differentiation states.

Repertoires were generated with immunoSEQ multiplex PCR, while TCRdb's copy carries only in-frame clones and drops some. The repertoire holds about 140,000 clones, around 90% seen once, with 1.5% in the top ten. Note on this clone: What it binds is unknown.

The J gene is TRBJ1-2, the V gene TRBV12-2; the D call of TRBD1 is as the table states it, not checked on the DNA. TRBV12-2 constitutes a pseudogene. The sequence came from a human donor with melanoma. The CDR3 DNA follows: TGTGCAAGTCGCCCCCCTCTCCGGGAGCCAGGGGGCGCCTATGGCTACACCTTC. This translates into CASRPPLREPGGAYGYTF.